The source of this TCR beta chain is a study of shared clonotypes between healthy human individuals (dated by TCRdb to the early 2020s). General notes on the study: The cohort comprised two women and three men aged 18 to 49 years. For each donor, CD4 naive and CD4 memory were each given three plates, CD8 naive was given two plates, and CD8 memory was given one plate. To increase sequencing depth and limit assay-specific biases, TCR repertoire library preparation and sequencing were carried out by different laboratories using diverse techniques. The study deeply sequenced blood TCR repertoires of five healthy adults to estimate repertoire size and the extent of clonotype sharing between individuals. Between about 0.85 and 8.9 billion PBMCs per donor were obtained by leukapheresis.

Using the deep immunoSEQ assay, TCR CDR3 regions were amplified from genomic DNA by multiplex PCR. Extracted genomic DNA from each cell subset was spread evenly across all wells of several immunoSEQ 96-well plates, with each plate serving as a replicate. For sorted subsets, 200 ng of genomic DNA, equivalent to 30,000 or so T cell genomes, went into each replicate PCR. The purified libraries were quantified using a Qubit 3.0 fluorometer, sized with a Bioanalyzer 2100, and then quantified again using the KAPA Library Quantification kit. Each immunoSEQ 96-well plate was sequenced on its own single-read 150-cycle Illumina NextSeq 550 flow cell. Concerning the study's data processing: Because only junctional sequences without quality scores were contained in the immunoSEQ output, filtering matching that applied to full-length reads could not be performed. To assign V/J genes and CDR3, sequences were annotated using PyIR, a Python wrapper for IgBLAST v1.9, with IMGT germline references. Reads were removed for weak V/J assignments (E-value above 1e-6), missing CDR3, stop codons, out-of-frame junctions, or ambiguous translated residues. V3J clonotypes were defined by identical inferred V gene, J gene, and CDR3 amino acid sequence. The percentage overlap between two repertoires was calculated by dividing the number of shared unique clonotypes by the size of the smaller repertoire. Repertoire richness was assessed with RTK rarefaction, the Chao1 estimator, and Recon v2.1 estimates of unobserved clonotypes. Generation probabilities for all TCRbeta clonotypes obtained by the gDNA method from a handful of donors were computed using OLGA. Sourced from immuneACCESS, this table was stored by TCRdb with only in-frame sequences that have V and J called. A share of the clones is absent; for the studies checked, an unresolved V gene accounts for under half, and the remainder has no known explanation. V, J and clone size are taken as reported in that table, and D and trimming were inferred from the DNA itself. In all, the sample holds about 2,500,000 clones, and around 90% of those were seen once. Jointly, the top ten make up under 0.15% of the sample.

For this clone: The antigen it recognizes is unknown. It has no much larger one-base neighbor in the sample; base qualities were not kept.

What the authors observed across the whole study: Even with the large sequencing depth, rarefaction of the sorted-subset datasets indicated that sequencing was incomplete. Sharing across several donors was observed for approximately 5% of naive CD4, about 4% of naive CD8, about 2.5% of memory CD4, and around 0.4% of memory CD8 clonotypes. The small number of donors limited the genetic and exposure-history diversity represented. Based on pairwise subsampling, the degree of clonotype sharing among donors was expected to be affected by sequencing depth. Larger estimated clonotype richness was generally found for naive subsets than for memory subsets. Higher generation probabilities were observed for clonotypes shared by all four sorted-subset donors than for non-shared clonotypes. Sampling was restricted to blood, and TCR repertoires in tissue are likely to differ from TCR repertoires in blood.

Donors were healthy HIV-negative adults with no recently reported acute infections or vaccinations. Every donor was a Caucasian adult residing in Nashville, Tennessee, USA. Magnetic negative selection was used to enrich CD4+ T cells, after which naive cells were positively selected on CD45RA and the negative fraction became the memory subset. Blood was collected by leukapheresis, and PBMCs were isolated by Ficoll-Histopaque density gradient centrifugation and then cryopreserved in liquid nitrogen vapor phase. Purity and quantity of every magnetically sorted T cell population were checked by analytical flow cytometry. Genomic DNA was isolated from every sorted fraction and measured by UV absorbance on a Nanodrop 2000c. The sample comprised naive CD4+ T cells sorted from blood. The intended sense of this specimen's cell subset or site label: CD45RA+ positively selected. The TCR was taken from a man younger than 30 in good health.

Read as DNA, the sequence is TGTGCCAGCTCAAACCCGAACACCGGGGAGCTGTTTTTT. Its product reads: CASSNPNTGELFF. The rearranged chain carries TRBV18 and TRBJ2-2; the D gene cannot be resolved reliably. The germline V gene sets CDR1 to KGHSH and CDR2 to LQKENI. Reading from cysteine to phenylalanine, the CDR3 counts 13 amino acids. The DNA shown is the 39-base CDR3, in frame from base 1. V and J lose 5 bases and 0 bases, and a span of 4 bases separates them.